Below are 13 T cell receptor beta chains sequenced from a single sample in a study of blood T cell repertoires in COVID-19 (dated by TCRdb to 2018 to 2020). The library was generated by the immunoSEQ multiplex PCR assay. In its TCRdb copy, this immuneACCESS table keeps in-frame sequences only and misses some clones. Where compared with another copy, unresolved V genes explain less than half of these, and the others have no known cause. For this sample there are fewer than 100,000 clones; about 90% appear just once. In total, the top ten clones hold around 7% of the sample. Sequencing used peripheral blood. These receptors were obtained from a human donor with acute or convalescent COVID-19. The donor label of this sample is uncertain.

This chain joins TRBV3-1 (or the pseudogene TRBV3-2) and TRBJ2-3, with D tentatively TRBD2 (5 bases). CDR3 length: 16 amino acids. V lost 3 bases and J lost 1, with 14 bases in between. Germline V gene lookup returns CDR1 LGHDT and CDR2 YNNKEL (reference sequence). For the CDR3, the DNA is TGTGCCAGCAGCCAGGACTCTAGGCGGGGCACAGATACGCAGTATTTT. This gives the protein CASSQDSRRGTDTQYF.

DNA of the CDR3: TGTGCCAGCAGCTTAGATTACCTTGCTTACCGGGGGAACTATGGCTACACCTTC. Translating it yields CASSLDYLAYRGNYGYTF. This chain connects TRBV11-2 to TRBJ1-2; TRBD1 might be the D (5 bases). V shed 0 bases and J shed 2 bases, with 19 bases lying between them. The germline CDR1 and CDR2 sequences are SGHAT and FQNNGV. This CDR3 has 18 residues. Full variable domain (missing parts from reference TRBV11-2 and TRBJ1-2): EAGVAQSPRYKIIEKRQSVAFWCNPISGHATLYWYQQILGQGPKLLIQFQNNGVVDDSQLPKDRFSAERLKGVDSTLKIQPAKLEDSAVYLCASSLDYLAYRGNYGYTFGSGTRLTVV.

The chain couples TRBV19 to TRBJ2-7; possibly TRBD1 for D (5 bases). V lost 6 bases and J 0 bases, leaving 12 bases between the germline ends. The CDR3 is 14 residues long. Per the germline V gene, CDR1 is LNHDA and CDR2 is SQIVND (reference sequence). Here the CDR3 reads CASSPQVLSYEQYF. The CDR3 DNA is TGTGCCAGTAGCCCACAGGTCCTCTCCTACGAGCAGTACTTC. Together with reference TRBV19 and TRBJ2-7, the CDR3 gives the full variable domain: DGGITQSPKYLFRKEGQNVTLSCEQNLNHDAMYWYRQDPGQGLRLIYYSQIVNDFQKGDIAEGYSVSREKKESFPLTVTSAQKNPTAFYLCASSPQVLSYEQYFGPGTRLTVT.

The V call is TRBV29-1, the J call TRBJ2-3; 7 nucleotides match TRBD1. The CDR3 has 14 amino acids. V shed 4 bases and J 0 bases; nucleotides not matched to a gene: 4. Germline values: CDR1 SQVTM, CDR2 ANQGSEA. The CDR3 DNA is TGCAGCGTTGGACAGGGAACTAGCACAGATACGCAGTATTTT. Its protein product is CSVGQGTSTDTQYF.

This clone has just one count. The chain is built from TRBV2 and TRBJ1-5; tentatively, D is TRBD1 (6 bases). Germline V lookup: CDR1 SNHLY, CDR2 FYNNEI. This CDR3 is 13 amino acids long. V dropped 5 bases and J dropped 2 bases, with 7 bases sitting between them. CDR3 bases: TGTGCCAGCAGTCGGACAGGCAATCAGCCCCAGCATTTT. This translates into CASSRTGNQPQHF.

The V call is TRBV5-1, the J call TRBJ1-1, with D perhaps TRBD1 (5 bases). This CDR3 contains 13 residues. CDR1 is SGHRS, CDR2 YFSETQ, per germline. Between the trimmed V and J ends, which lost 0 bases and 9 bases, there was a span of 12 bases. The CDR3 region is CASSLEKGSQAFF. Here the CDR3 DNA reads TGCGCCAGCAGCTTGGAAAAGGGGTCTCAAGCTTTCTTT.

This chain connects TRBV4-3 to TRBJ2-1; TRBD1 might be the D (6 bases). Germline lookup yields CDR1 LGHNA and CDR2 YSLEER. V shed 2 bases and J shed 2 bases, with 10 bases lying between them. This CDR3 comprises 15 residues. The CDR3 region has the DNA TGCGCCAGCAGCCAAAGACAGGAGACCTACAATGAGCAGTTCTTC. Amino acid sequence: CASSQRQETYNEQFF.

This chain joins TRBV2 and TRBJ2-1; TRBD2 matches at 7 bases. Germline lookup yields CDR1 SNHLY and CDR2 FYNNEI. Unmatched junction bases numbered 5, after V lost 4 bases and J lost 2 bases. This CDR3 comprises 15 residues. In nucleotides, the CDR3 is TGTGCCAGCAGTGTGCGGGGGAATACCTACAATGAGCAGTTCTTC. It codes for CASSVRGNTYNEQFF.

This chain joins TRBV9 and TRBJ1-3; maybe TRBD1 (6 bases). CDR1 SGDLS and CDR2 YYNGEE come from the germline V gene. V was cut by 4 bases and J by 0 bases, with 17 bases left in between. The CDR3 is 17 residues long. The CDR3 region is CASSKQDSLFSGNTIYF. CDR3 bases: TGTGCCAGCAGCAAACAGGACAGCCTTTTCTCTGGAAACACCATATATTTT.

The rearrangement links TRBV15 to TRBJ2-2, with 13 bases lining up with TRBD2. Germline values: CDR1 LNHNV, CDR2 YYDKDF (reference sequence). Germline trimming cut 1 base from V and 5 bases from J; bases unmatched to any gene: 4. This CDR3 comprises 17 residues. The DNA of the CDR3 is TGTGCCACCAGCAGAGGAGGACTAGCGGGGGAGACCGGGGAGCTGTTTTTT. It translates to CATSRGGLAGETGELFF.

This chain uses TRBV5-4 with TRBJ1-6; TRBD1 aligns across 7 bases. The CDR3 spans 14 residues. V was clipped by 2 bases and J by 9 bases; unmatched bases: 5. Germline CDR1 and CDR2: SGHNT and YYREEE (reference sequence). CDR3 loop: CASSFGTESSPLHF. CDR3 coding DNA: TGTGCCAGCAGCTTCGGGACAGAAAGTTCACCCCTCCACTTT.

This clone was recorded many times. The CDR3 sequence is CASSPMPEGIGYTF. CDR3 sequence (DNA): TGTGCCAGCAGCCCCATGCCCGAGGGCATTGGCTACACCTTC. The genes are TRBV11-1 and TRBJ1-2; the D is unclear. Trimming cost V 5 bases and J 7 bases, with 17 bases left between them. Germline lookup yields CDR1 SGHAT and CDR2 FQDESV (reference sequence). The CDR3 is made up of 14 amino acids.

This clone was seen only a few times. The V and J genes are TRBV19 and TRBJ1-5, with D unresolved. Trimming stripped 3 bases from V and 5 bases from J, with 5 bases between. The CDR3 has 12 amino acids. The germline V gene has CDR1 LNHDA and CDR2 SQIVND (reference sequence). The CDR3 sequence is CASSISYQPQHF. Here the CDR3 DNA reads TGTGCCAGTAGTATTAGTTATCAGCCCCAGCATTTT.